A single sample gave rise to the 21 T cell receptor beta chains below, sequenced in a study of cytomegalovirus exposure and HLA in healthy donors. The PCR contained 60 Vbeta and 13 Jbeta primers. Profiling relied on immunoSEQ multiplex PCR, and the TCRdb table lists in-frame clones only, not all of them. The sample gives under 150,000 clones, 75% to 90% of which show up once; about 6.7% is in the top ten. The sample comprised PBMCs. These receptors all stem from a woman aged 30 to 39 in good health and CMV-seropositive.

This chain links TRBV28 with TRBJ2-7; 9 bases align to TRBD1. Per germline, CDR1 MDHEN and CDR2 SYDVKM. V dropped 3 bases and J dropped 6; count of bases not matched to a gene: 6. CDR3 length: 14 amino acids. CDR3 amino acids: CASSFEGQGGEQYF. The CDR3 DNA sequence: TGTGCCAGCAGTTTTGAGGGACAGGGTGGCGAGCAGTACTTC.

V usage is TRBV10-3 and J usage is TRBJ2-7; 10 bases align to TRBD2. The CDR3 spans 15 residues. V was pared by 5 bases and J by 2 bases, with 6 bases of the junction left unmatched. Germline V gene sequence: CDR1 ENHRY, CDR2 SYGVKD. The CDR3 spells CAISSTGLATYEQYF. DNA for the CDR3: TGTGCCATCAGTTCCACGGGACTAGCGACCTACGAGCAGTACTTC.

V and J are TRBV30 and TRBJ1-1, with a tentative D call TRBD1 (6 bases). Deletions cut 0 bases from V and 6 bases from J, with 14 bases between. The CDR3 loop spans 14 amino acids. Germline CDR1 reads GTSNPN; CDR2 reads SVGIG (reference sequence). In nucleotides, the CDR3 is TGTGCCTGGAGTGTAGGGTCAGGGGTCCCTGAAGCTTTCTTT. Translated: CAWSVGSGVPEAFF.

The V call is TRBV4-2, the J call TRBJ1-4; D perhaps matches TRBD1 (5 bases). The V end lost 8 bases, the J end lost 3 bases, and 31 bases lay between the germline ends. CDR3 size: 20 residues. Germline CDR1 LGHNA, CDR2 YNFKEQ. DNA for the CDR3: TGTGCCAGCCAGAGAGCCGCCGACAGAGGTTTAGGTTCGGCTAATGAAAAACTGTTTTTT. Translating gives CASQRAADRGLGSANEKLFF.

This sequence joins TRBV2 and TRBJ1-2, with TRBD1 as a possible D gene (6 bases). CDR1 is SNHLY, CDR2 FYNNEI, per germline. V dropped 2 bases and J dropped 8 bases, with 15 bases sitting between them. The CDR3 loop spans 14 amino acids. The CDR3 nucleotides are TGTGCCAGCAGTGAAAAGTTTTGGGACATGGGCTACACCTTC. It codes for CASSEKFWDMGYTF.

V and J are TRBV5-4 and TRBJ1-2; perhaps TRBD1 as D (6 bases). This CDR3 comprises 17 residues. The germline gives CDR1 SGHNT, CDR2 YYREEE (reference sequence). V shed 0 bases and J shed 0 bases, with 15 bases lying between them. The CDR3 loop is CASSLGGWGPSNYGYTF. The CDR3 coding sequence is TGTGCCAGCAGCTTGGGAGGTTGGGGGCCTTCTAACTATGGCTACACCTTC.

The chain recombines TRBV15 with TRBJ2-2; 9 bases are shared with TRBD2. The CDR3 length is 15 residues. After removal of 0 bases from V and 7 bases from J, the junction contained 3 bases not matched to a gene. Germline V gene lookup returns CDR1 LNHNV and CDR2 YYDKDF (reference sequence). CDR3 DNA: TGTGCCACCAGCAGAGAAGCGGGGGGTATCGGGGAGCTGTTTTTT. Its translation: CATSREAGGIGELFF.

This clone appeared once. The chain uses TRBV5-1 and TRBJ2-7; D ambiguous. This CDR3 region has 12 residues. Germline CDR1 and CDR2: SGHRS and YFSETQ. V lost 0 bases and J 4 bases, leaving 5 bases between the germline ends. This CDR3 reads CASSLGHYEQYF. The CDR3 bases are TGCGCCAGCAGCTTGGGACATTACGAGCAGTACTTC.

J is TRBJ2-1 and V is TRBV19; TRBD1 matches at 7 bases. The germline V gene has CDR1 LNHDA and CDR2 SQIVND (reference sequence). Unmatched junction bases numbered 7, after V lost 3 bases and J lost 5 bases. The CDR3 is 15 residues long. Written as DNA, the CDR3 is TGTGCCAGTAGTATTCGAGGGACAGCACACAATGAGCAGTTCTTC. This codes for CASSIRGTAHNEQFF. Drawing the rest from reference TRBV19 and TRBJ2-1, the complete variable domain is DGGITQSPKYLFRKEGQNVTLSCEQNLNHDAMYWYRQDPGQGLRLIYYSQIVNDFQKGDIAEGYSVSREKKESFPLTVTSAQKNPTAFYLCASSIRGTAHNEQFFGPGTRLTVL.

This clone was observed a handful of times. The chain recombines TRBV25-1 with TRBJ2-3; no reliable D call. Trimming took 3 bases from V and 2 from J, leaving 6 bases between them. The CDR3 totals 13 residues. Per the germline V gene, CDR1 is MGHDK and CDR2 is SYGVNS. CDR3 nucleotides: TGTGCCAGCAGTGAGACATCCACAGATACGCAGTATTTT. Amino acids: CASSETSTDTQYF.

The gene calls are TRBV28 and TRBJ2-1; D is possibly TRBD2 (6 bases). The germline CDR1 and CDR2 sequences are MDHEN and SYDVKM. This CDR3 region has 13 residues. The V gene lost 5 bases and the J gene lost 4 bases, with 9 bases spanning the gap. In nucleotides, the CDR3 is TGTGCCAGCAGTCTCGGGACTTACAATGAGCAGTTCTTC. Amino acids: CASSLGTYNEQFF. The full variable domain, with the rest looked up from reference TRBV28 and TRBJ2-1, is DVKVTQSSRYLVKRTGEKVFLECVQDMDHENMFWYRQDPGLGLRLIYFSYDVKMKEKGDIPEGYSVSREKKERFSLILESASTNQTSMYLCASSLGTYNEQFFGPGTRLTVL.

The gene calls are TRBV28 and TRBJ2-7; 13 nucleotides match TRBD2. Germline V CDR1 and CDR2: MDHEN, SYDVKM. This CDR3 region has 14 residues. The junction had 2 bases not matched to a gene; V was cut back by 6 bases and J by 3 bases. The DNA for the CDR3 is TGTGCCAGCAGCCGGACTAGCGGGAGCTACGAGCAGTACTTC. Translating it yields CASSRTSGSYEQYF. Full variable domain (outside the CDR3, taken from reference TRBV28 and TRBJ2-7): DVKVTQSSRYLVKRTGEKVFLECVQDMDHENMFWYRQDPGLGLRLIYFSYDVKMKEKGDIPEGYSVSREKKERFSLILESASTNQTSMYLCASSRTSGSYEQYFGPGTRLTVT.

Details on this clone: Mismatch with germline at one junction end may stem from a read error. The CDR3 DNA sequence: TGTGCCGGCAGTCAGACGGGGAACACTGAAGCTTTCTTT. The encoded protein is CAGSQTGNTEAFF. The rearrangement links TRBV6-1 to TRBJ1-1, with no clear D. The CDR3 is 13 residues long. The germline CDR1 and CDR2 sequences are MNHNS and SASEGT.

The rearrangement uses TRBV9 and TRBJ2-5; 14 positions match TRBD2. Germline V gives CDR1 SGDLS, CDR2 YYNGEE. The CDR3 consists of 16 residues. The ends lost 3 bases at V and 5 bases at J; junction bases unmatched: 6. For the CDR3, the DNA is TGTGCCAGCAGCGGGAGACTAGCGGGGGGGCGGGAGACCCAGTACTTC. Translation: CASSGRLAGGRETQYF.

The rearrangement uses TRBV5-1 and TRBJ1-4, with a possible D match to TRBD1 (6 bases). The germline CDR1 and CDR2 sequences are SGHRS and YFSETQ. This CDR3 is 17 amino acids long. Deletions cut 6 bases from V and 3 bases from J, with 21 bases between. CDR3 in DNA: TGCGCCAGCACTCCGGGACACCGATTAACCTCTAATGAAAAACTGTTTTTT. This translates into CASTPGHRLTSNEKLFF.

This CDR3 is CAWSRRGANTEAFF. DNA of the CDR3: TGTGCCTGGAGTCGCAGGGGCGCGAACACTGAAGCTTTCTTT. This chain uses TRBV30 with TRBJ1-1; D might be TRBD1 (6 bases). The germline V and J ends were trimmed by 2 bases and 1 base, with 11 bases remaining between them. The germline CDR1 and CDR2 sequences are GTSNPN and SVGIG (reference sequence). The CDR3 spans 14 residues.

The count of this clone is one. This chain connects TRBV2 to TRBJ2-1, with D possibly matching TRBD1 (7 bases). CDR3 length equals 12 residues. Trimming took off 3 bases at V and 14 bases at J, with 14 bases between the two ends. CDR1 is SNHLY and CDR2 is FYNNEI in the germline V gene. CDR3: CASSDQGGKEFF. As DNA, the CDR3 is TGTGCCAGCAGTGACCAGGGGGGTAAGGAGTTCTTC.

The chain uses TRBV27 and TRBJ1-1; 7 bases map to TRBD1. Germline loops: CDR1 MNHEY, CDR2 SMNVEV (reference sequence). J gave up 1 base and V 4 bases, and 9 bases lay outside the gene matches. The CDR3 covers 16 residues. The CDR3 sequence: CASSSDRVYANTEAFF. CDR3 DNA sequence: TGTGCCAGCAGTTCCGACAGGGTCTATGCGAACACTGAAGCTTTCTTT.

This clone has only one observation. J is TRBJ1-4 and V is TRBV5-1; no firm D call. Germline V gene data show CDR1 as SGHRS and CDR2 as YFSETQ. Between the trimmed V and J ends, which lost 4 bases and 3 bases, there was a span of 16 bases. The CDR3 extends over 16 amino acids. This CDR3 reads CASSLTSVLANEKLFF. CDR3 nucleotide sequence: TGCGCCAGCAGCCTAACCTCAGTGCTAGCTAATGAAAAACTGTTTTTT. The full variable domain, completed using reference TRBV5-1 and TRBJ1-4, is KAGVTQTPRYLIKTRGQQVTLSCSPISGHRSVSWYQQTPGQGLQFLFEYFSETQRNKGNFPGRFSGRQFSNSRSEMNVSTLELGDSALYLCASSLTSVLANEKLFFGSGTQLSVL.

The CDR3 coding sequence is TGTGCCAGCAGCCCGGGGATTAATCAGCCCCAGCATTTT. This encodes CASSPGINQPQHF. V gene TRBV9 combines with J gene TRBJ1-5; D is unresolved. V was cut by 4 bases and J by 4 bases, with 9 bases left in between. This CDR3 is 13 amino acids long. Germline CDR1 and CDR2: SGDLS and YYNGEE.

The rearrangement uses TRBV27 and TRBJ1-1, with D possibly matching TRBD1 (6 bases). The germline gives CDR1 MNHEY, CDR2 SMNVEV (reference sequence). Trimming shortened V by 2 bases and J by 4 bases, and 11 bases separated the two germline ends. This CDR3 spans 14 amino acids. This CDR3 reads CASSLGGARTEAFF. Written as DNA, the CDR3 is TGTGCCAGCAGTTTAGGGGGGGCGCGCACTGAAGCTTTCTTT.